This entry concerns a single T cell receptor (beta chain). These data belong to a study of blood T cell repertoires in COVID-19. In the study overall: The analysed material was cDNA or gDNA that came from T cells, B-cell-depleted T cells, or PBMCs.

Germline assignment: CDR1 SEHNR and CDR2 FQNEAQ (reference sequence). CDR3 length: 14 residues. With 0 bases removed from V and 3 bases from J, the gap between germline ends came to 6 bases. Participants reported their clinical history, and cohort assignment relied on those reports. In the study's own analysis: Estimated nucleated cell counts came from reference gene primer amplification. Measured with immunoSEQ multiplex PCR; TCRdb has only the in-frame clones, and not every one. Clone size and V and J calls were adopted from that table, with D and trimming inferred from the DNA. The sample shows some 200,000 clones, more than 75% of them seen only once.

This sequence was found in a woman aged 50 to 60 who had recovered from COVID-19. Sequenced input: PBMCs or T cells enriched from blood (not recorded which). The rearrangement joins TRBV7-9 to TRBJ2-1; a weak D match, TRBD2 (5 bases). The CDR3 reads CASSLAGGYNEQFF. The DNA for the CDR3 is TGTGCCAGCAGCTTAGCTGGAGGCTACAATGAGCAGTTCTTC. Full variable domain (rest looked up from reference TRBV7-9 and TRBJ2-1): DTGVSQNPRHKITKRGQNVTFRCDPISEHNRLYWYRQTLGQGPEFLTYFQNEAQLEKSRLLSDRFSAERPKGSFSTLEIQRTEQGDSAMYLCASSLAGGYNEQFFGPGTRLTVL.